Listed below are T cell receptor beta chains from one sample, sequenced in a study of blood T cell repertoires in COVID-19. The table came from immunoSEQ multiplex PCR; TCRdb's copy has only in-frame clones and leaves some out. The profile shows a few hundred thousand clones, 87% of them singletons. Material for sequencing was PBMCs or T cells enriched from blood (not recorded which). The receptors derive from a woman aged 18-30 years who had recovered from COVID-19. The CDR3 runs from the conserved cysteine through the conserved F or W. Fields, in order: J gene, D gene, clone size, V gene, CDR3 protein, CDR3 DNA. A D gene is named only where the DNA matches it firmly. Part of the rows lack a size; the others show once, few, many or a class for expanded clones.

TRBJ2-7 | TRBD1 | NA | TRBV27 | CASRPLGQGSSYEQYF | TGTGCCAGCAGACCGTTGGGACAGGGCAGCTCCTACGAGCAGTACTTC
TRBJ1-5 | NA | NA | TRBV6-1 | CASSEALQGTAQHF | TGTGCCAGCAGTGAAGCGCTCCAGGGAACAGCCCAGCATTTT
TRBJ1-1 | NA | few | TRBV20-1 | CSASQPEGTEAFF | TGCAGTGCTAGTCAGCCCGAGGGCACTGAAGCTTTCTTT
TRBJ2-3 | NA | NA | TRBV4-3 | CASSQVRGGVADTQYF | TGCGCCAGCAGCCAGGTGAGAGGAGGCGTTGCAGATACGCAGTATTTT
TRBJ1-5 | NA | NA | TRBV4-1 | CASSQDGGSGQPQHF | TGCGCCAGCAGCCAAGATGGGGGGTCCGGGCAGCCCCAGCATTTT
TRBJ1-1 | NA | NA | TRBV28 | CASQKRGTRSEAFF | TGTGCCAGTCAAAAAAGGGGGACCAGGTCTGAAGCTTTCTTT
TRBJ2-7 | TRBD1 | NA | TRBV7-8 | CASSLAGQGYEQYF | TGTGCCAGCAGCTTAGCCGGACAGGGCTACGAGCAGTACTTC
TRBJ2-7 | NA | NA | TRBV15 | CATSRETASYEQYF | TGTGCCACCAGCAGGGAGACAGCTTCCTACGAGCAGTACTTC
TRBJ1-5 | NA | NA | TRBV28 | CASNRGGGNQPQHF | TGTGCCAGCAACCGGGGAGGGGGCAATCAGCCCCAGCATTTT
TRBJ2-3 | TRBD2 | NA | TRBV3-1/TRBV3-2 | CASTSLAGPDTDTQYF | TGTGCCAGCACCTCACTAGCGGGACCCGACACAGATACGCAGTATTTT
TRBJ1-2 | NA | once | TRBV4-1 | CASSQDHEGYGYTF | TGCGCCAGCAGCCAAGATCACGAGGGTTATGGCTACACCTTC